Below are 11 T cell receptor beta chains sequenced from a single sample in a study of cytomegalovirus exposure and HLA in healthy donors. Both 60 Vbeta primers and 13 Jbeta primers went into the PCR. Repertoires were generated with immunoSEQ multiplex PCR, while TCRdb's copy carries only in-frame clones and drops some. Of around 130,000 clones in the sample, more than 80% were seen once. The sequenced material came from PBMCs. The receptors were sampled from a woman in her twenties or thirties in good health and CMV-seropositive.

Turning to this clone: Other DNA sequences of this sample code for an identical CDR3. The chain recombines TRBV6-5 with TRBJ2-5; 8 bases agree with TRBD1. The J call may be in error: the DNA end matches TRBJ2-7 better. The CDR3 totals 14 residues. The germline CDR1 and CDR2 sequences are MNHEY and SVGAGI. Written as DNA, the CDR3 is TGTGCCAGCAGGCGCGGGACAGGCTCCTACGAGCAGTACTTC. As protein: CASRRGTGSYEQYF.

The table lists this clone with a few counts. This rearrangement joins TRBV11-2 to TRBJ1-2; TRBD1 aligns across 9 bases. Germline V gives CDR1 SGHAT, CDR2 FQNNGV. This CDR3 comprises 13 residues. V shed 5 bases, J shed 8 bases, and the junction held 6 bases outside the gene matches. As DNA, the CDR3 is TGTGCCAGCAGCAAGGGACAGGGAATCGGCTACACCTTC. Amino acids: CASSKGQGIGYTF.

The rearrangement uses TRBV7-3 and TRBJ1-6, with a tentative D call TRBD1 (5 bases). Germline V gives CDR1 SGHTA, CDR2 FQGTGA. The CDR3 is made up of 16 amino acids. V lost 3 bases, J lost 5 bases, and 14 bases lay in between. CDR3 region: CASSLGGGENNSPLHF. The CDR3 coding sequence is TGTGCCAGCAGCTTGGGGGGAGGAGAGAATAATTCACCCCTCCACTTT.

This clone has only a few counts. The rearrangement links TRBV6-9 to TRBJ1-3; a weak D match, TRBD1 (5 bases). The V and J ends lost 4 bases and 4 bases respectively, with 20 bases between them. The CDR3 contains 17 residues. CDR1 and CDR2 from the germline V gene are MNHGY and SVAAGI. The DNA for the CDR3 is TGTGCCAGCAGTTCCCCCTTGCAGGGCCTGAGGGGAAACACCATATATTTT. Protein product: CASSSPLQGLRGNTIYF.

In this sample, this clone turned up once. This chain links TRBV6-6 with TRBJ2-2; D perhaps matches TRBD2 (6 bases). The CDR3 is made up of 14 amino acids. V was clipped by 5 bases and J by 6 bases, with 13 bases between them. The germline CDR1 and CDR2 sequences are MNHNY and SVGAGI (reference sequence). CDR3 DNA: TGTGCCAGCAGTCTCGGGGGAGGAGCCGGGGAGCTGTTTTTT. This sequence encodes CASSLGGGAGELFF.

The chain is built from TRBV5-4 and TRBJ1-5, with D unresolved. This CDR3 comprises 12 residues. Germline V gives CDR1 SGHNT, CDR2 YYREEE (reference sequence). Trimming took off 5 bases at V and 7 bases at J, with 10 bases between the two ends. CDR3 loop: CASSREGQPQHF. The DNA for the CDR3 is TGTGCCAGCAGTCGGGAGGGACAGCCCCAGCATTTT.

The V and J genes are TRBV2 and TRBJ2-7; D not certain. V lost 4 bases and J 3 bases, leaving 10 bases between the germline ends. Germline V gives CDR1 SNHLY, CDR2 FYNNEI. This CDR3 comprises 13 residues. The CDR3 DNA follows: TGTGCCAGCAGTGGTTACTCGGGCTACGAGCAGTACTTC. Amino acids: CASSGYSGYEQYF.

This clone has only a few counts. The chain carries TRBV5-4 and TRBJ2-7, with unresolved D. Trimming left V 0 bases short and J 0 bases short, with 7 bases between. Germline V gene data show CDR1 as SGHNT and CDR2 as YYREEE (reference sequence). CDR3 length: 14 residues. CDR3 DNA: TGTGCCAGCAGCTTGGTTGTCAACTCCTACGAGCAGTACTTC. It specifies CASSLVVNSYEQYF.

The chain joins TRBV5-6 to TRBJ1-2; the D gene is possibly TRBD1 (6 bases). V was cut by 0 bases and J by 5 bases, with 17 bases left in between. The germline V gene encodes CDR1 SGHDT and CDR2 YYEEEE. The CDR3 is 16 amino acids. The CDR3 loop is CASSLGRQAGGYGYTF. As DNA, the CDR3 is TGTGCCAGCAGCTTGGGGAGACAGGCAGGAGGTTATGGCTACACCTTC.

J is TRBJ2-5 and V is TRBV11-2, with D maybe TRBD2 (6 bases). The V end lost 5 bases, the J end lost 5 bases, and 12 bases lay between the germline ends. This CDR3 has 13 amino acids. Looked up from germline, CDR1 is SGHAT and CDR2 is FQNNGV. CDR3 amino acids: CASSPGGGETQYF. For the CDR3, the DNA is TGTGCCAGCAGCCCAGGAGGAGGGGAGACCCAGTACTTC.

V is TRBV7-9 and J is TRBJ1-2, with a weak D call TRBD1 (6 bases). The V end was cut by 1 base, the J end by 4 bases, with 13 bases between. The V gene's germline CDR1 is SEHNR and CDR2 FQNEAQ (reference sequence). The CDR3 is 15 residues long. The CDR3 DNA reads TGTGCCAGCAGCTTAGGGGTACAGGGTTCCTATGGCTACACCTTC. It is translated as CASSLGVQGSYGYTF.